A selection of T cell receptor beta chains follows, all from one sample in a study of graft-versus-host responses after intestinal transplantation. Using immunoSEQ multiplex PCR, the repertoire was profiled, and TCRdb retains in-frame clones only, with some absent. The table has some 95,000 clones, roughly 91% seen once. The antigens these receptors bind are not known. The source was unstimulated CD8+ T cells sorted from spleen or lymph node cells, collected before intestinal transplant. The receptors here all came from a human donor who received an intestinal transplant. The CDR3 runs from the conserved cysteine through the conserved F or W. D genes are given only for firm matches. Where a row states a size, it is once, few, many or the class of an expanded clone; other rows omit it.

DNA	CDR3	size	D	V	J
TGTGCCAGCAGTTACAAAGATTACGGGGGTGGGAATGAGCAGTTCTTC	CASSYKDYGGGNEQFF	-	-	TRBV6-5	TRBJ2-1
TGTGCCAGCAGTTTAAGGATAGACTCAGATACGCAGTATTTT	CASSLRIDSDTQYF	-	-	TRBV27	TRBJ2-3
TGTGCCAGCAGTTACTCGGGACTCACTGAAGCTTTCTTT	CASSYSGLTEAFF	-	-	TRBV6-5	TRBJ1-1
TGCGCCAGCAGTTTCCGGGGAACCTCCTACGAGCAGTACTTC	CASSFRGTSYEQYF	-	-	TRBV5-1	TRBJ2-7
TGTGCCAGCAGCCGACTGCTAGGGACAGGGAACGAGCAGTACTTC	CASSRLLGTGNEQYF	-	TRBD1	TRBV6-1	TRBJ2-7
TGTGCCTGGAGGGACAGGGGGAACTATGGCTACACCTTC	CAWRDRGNYGYTF	-	TRBD1	TRBV30	TRBJ1-2
TGTGCCAGCAGCTTTCGGACAGGGGTCGAGACCCAGTACTTC	CASSFRTGVETQYF	-	TRBD1	TRBV7-9	TRBJ2-5
TGTGCCAGCTCACCACCGGGAGAGGAAAAACTGTTTTTT	CASSPPGEEKLFF	-	-	TRBV18	TRBJ1-4
TGTGCCAGCAGCTTAGGGGGCTTGACTGAAGCTTTCTTT	CASSLGGLTEAFF	-	-	TRBV7-9	TRBJ1-1
TGTGCCAGCAGGGACAGGGGGGATGAGCAGTTCTTC	CASRDRGDEQFF	-	TRBD1	TRBV6-1	TRBJ2-1
TGCGCCAGCAGCCAAGGGGGACAGGGGCAGGATGAAGCTTTCTTT	CASSQGGQGQDEAFF	-	TRBD1	TRBV4-1	TRBJ1-1
TGTGCCAGCAGCTTACAGGGGGTGAGAAACACCATATATTTT	CASSLQGVRNTIYF	-	TRBD1	TRBV5-8	TRBJ1-3
TGTGCCAGCAGCTTATCGGTTAGCGGGAACACCGGGGAGCTGTTTTTT	CASSLSVSGNTGELFF	-	-	TRBV7-4	TRBJ2-2
TGTGCCAGCAGTTACAGGGGTAATCAGCCCCAGCATTTT	CASSYRGNQPQHF	-	-	TRBV6-5	TRBJ1-5
TGTGCCAGCAGTTTTAGCAATGAGCAGTTCTTC	CASSFSNEQFF	-	-	TRBV28	TRBJ2-1
TGTGCCAGCAGTGATGCCCGTGGACAGGGGAGGACCGGGGAGCTGTTTTTT	CASSDARGQGRTGELFF	-	TRBD1	TRBV2	TRBJ2-2
TGTGCCAGTAGTACTAGCGGCCGAGGCTACAATGAGCAGTTCTTC	CASSTSGRGYNEQFF	-	TRBD2	TRBV19	TRBJ2-1
TGTGCCAGCAGCTTATGGGGAGGAGAGACCCAGTACTTC	CASSLWGGETQYF	-	-	TRBV11-2	TRBJ2-5
TGTGCCAGCAGCCCACGACTAGCGAGGTGTTACGAGCAGTACTTC	CASSPRLARCYEQYF	-	-	TRBV12-1	TRBJ2-7
TGTGCCAGCAGTTATGACAGGACCTACGAGCAGTACTTC	CASSYDRTYEQYF	-	-	TRBV6-6	TRBJ2-7
TGTGCCAGCAGTTTCCACGACAGGGGCCTTAATCAGCCCCAGCATTTT	CASSFHDRGLNQPQHF	-	TRBD1	TRBV6-6	TRBJ1-5
TGTGCCAGGGCCGAGGGGGCGAACACCGGGGAGCTGTTTTTT	CARAEGANTGELFF	-	-	TRBV19	TRBJ2-2
TGTGCCAGCAGTTCAGGCGACCCGAACACCGGGGAGCTGTTTTTT	CASSSGDPNTGELFF	-	-	TRBV28	TRBJ2-2
TGTGCCAGCAGTGAAGGTAACGCGTCTAACGAAAAACTGTTTTTT	CASSEGNASNEKLFF	-	-	TRBV2	TRBJ1-4
TGTGCCAGTAGTATTTACGTGGGGGGCACTGAAGCTTTCTTT	CASSIYVGGTEAFF	-	-	TRBV19	TRBJ1-1
TGTGCCAGCAGTCCACAGGGGGCGATGAACACTGAAGCTTTCTTT	CASSPQGAMNTEAFF	-	TRBD1	TRBV27	TRBJ1-1
TGCGCCAGCAGCTTGGTTAGCGGTATAACCTACGAGCAGTACTTC	CASSLVSGITYEQYF	-	-	TRBV5-1	TRBJ2-7
TGTGCCAGCAGTGAAGCGGCGCTCGGGGATGAAAAACTGTTTTTT	CASSEAALGDEKLFF	-	-	TRBV6-1	TRBJ1-4
TGTGCCAGCAGCTCCCGCGGGGGCACGAGCTCCTACAATGAGCAGTTCTTC	CASSSRGGTSSYNEQFF	-	-	TRBV9	TRBJ2-1
TGTGCCAGCAGTTTATCCACTGGACAGGGCGAGCAGTACTTC	CASSLSTGQGEQYF	-	TRBD1	TRBV27	TRBJ2-7
TGCGCCAGCAGCCAAGATACCGGGACAGGGTCCCACGAGCAGTACTTC	CASSQDTGTGSHEQYF	-	TRBD1	TRBV4-1	TRBJ2-7
TGTGCCAGCAGCCCCCAGGAACAAGAGACCCAGTACTTC	CASSPQEQETQYF	-	-	TRBV7-9	TRBJ2-5
TGTGCCAGCAGCGTTTATTACACTGAAGCTTTCTTT	CASSVYYTEAFF	-	-	TRBV5-6	TRBJ1-1
TGTGCCACCAGCAGAGGTTCCGTGGCGAGGACTGAAGCTTTCTTT	CATSRGSVARTEAFF	-	-	TRBV15	TRBJ1-1
TGCGCCAGCAGCCAAGATCGAGGCGTAGGGGTGTACGAGCAGTACTTC	CASSQDRGVGVYEQYF	-	-	TRBV4-3	TRBJ2-7
TGTGCCTGGAGTGGGGACAGGGGGCCTACTGAAGCTTTCTTT	CAWSGDRGPTEAFF	-	TRBD1	TRBV30	TRBJ1-1
TGTGCCAGCACCCAGGGGGTTCAAGAGACCCAGTACTTC	CASTQGVQETQYF	-	TRBD1	TRBV7-9	TRBJ2-5
TGTGCCAGCAGCTCCCCCGAAGAACCGGGACAGTTTTACGAGCAGTACTTC	CASSSPEEPGQFYEQYF	-	TRBD1	TRBV5-5	TRBJ2-7
TGCAGCGTTGAAGGTCCGTTAGCGGGAGATAAAAACAATGAGCAGTTCTTC	CSVEGPLAGDKNNEQFF	once	TRBD2	TRBV29-1	TRBJ2-1
TGTGCCAGCAGCCAAAAACTAACCCCCTCCTACGAGCAGTACTTC	CASSQKLTPSYEQYF	-	-	TRBV14	TRBJ2-7
TGTGCCAGCAGCTCACAGGGGGACTATGGCTACACCTTC	CASSSQGDYGYTF	-	TRBD1	TRBV5-4	TRBJ1-2
TGTGCCAGCAGCCTTACAGCGGGAGGTCCGCAAGAGACCCAGTACTTC	CASSLTAGGPQETQYF	once	TRBD2	TRBV6-6	TRBJ2-5
TGTGCCAGCAGCGTAGTCTCGGGGAGCGGGGAGCTGTTTTTT	CASSVVSGSGELFF	once	-	TRBV9	TRBJ2-2
TGTGCCAGCAGCGTAGCACAGGGAAGCGAGCAGTACTTC	CASSVAQGSEQYF	-	-	TRBV9	TRBJ2-7